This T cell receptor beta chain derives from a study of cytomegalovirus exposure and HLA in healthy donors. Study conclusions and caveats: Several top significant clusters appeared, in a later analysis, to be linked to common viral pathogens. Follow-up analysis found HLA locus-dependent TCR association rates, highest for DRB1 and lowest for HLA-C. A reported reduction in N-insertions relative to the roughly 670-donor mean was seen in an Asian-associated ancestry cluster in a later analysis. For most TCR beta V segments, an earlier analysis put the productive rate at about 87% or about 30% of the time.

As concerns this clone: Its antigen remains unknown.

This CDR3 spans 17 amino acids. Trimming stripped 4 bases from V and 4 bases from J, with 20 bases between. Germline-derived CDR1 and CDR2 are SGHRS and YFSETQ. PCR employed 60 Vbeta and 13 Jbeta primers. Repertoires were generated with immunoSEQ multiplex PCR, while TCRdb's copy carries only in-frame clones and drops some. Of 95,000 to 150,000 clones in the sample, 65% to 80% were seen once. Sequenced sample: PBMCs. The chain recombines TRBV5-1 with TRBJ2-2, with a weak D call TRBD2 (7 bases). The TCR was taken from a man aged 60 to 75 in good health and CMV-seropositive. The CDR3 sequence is CASSTTSAGAFTGELFF. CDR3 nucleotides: TGCGCCAGCAGCACAACGTCGGCGGGGGCTTTCACCGGGGAGCTGTTTTTT.